There are a few counts of the clone carrying this T cell receptor beta chain. What it binds is not known. The data originate from a study of CD8+ T cells in alopecia areata. Across the whole study: Tofacitinib ran for 6 to 18 months before 6 months off drug.

The authors extracted RNA and reverse transcribed it into cDNA as the sequencing template. Sequencing was performed with immunoSEQ multiplex PCR; in TCRdb, only in-frame clones are kept and a portion is missing. The data show more than 200,000 clones, approximately 47% seen once. Noted treatment: oral pan-JAK inhibitor, 5-10 mg twice daily. Alopecia areata patients provided lesional scalp punch biopsies and peripheral blood, both collected for the study. Study-wide points: Tofacitinib significantly reduced both scalp clonality and expanded CD8+ clones among the top 100. Clonality exceeded that of normal scalp in lesional scalp, most notably in alopecia totalis/universalis.

CDR1 GTSNPN and CDR2 SVGIG come from the germline V gene (reference sequence). CDR3 size: 15 residues. Trimming shortened V by 1 base and J by 0 bases, and 13 bases separated the two germline ends. The chain has TRBV30 and TRBJ2-7; weak D call: TRBD1 (5 bases). Sample: CD4+ T cells sorted from blood, taken at approximately week 36, from a patient treated with tofacitinib. The clonotype was recovered from a human donor with alopecia areata. This CDR3 is CAWSGQRKSSYEQYF. CDR3 nucleotides: TGTGCCTGGAGTGGACAGAGAAAAAGCTCCTACGAGCAGTACTTC.